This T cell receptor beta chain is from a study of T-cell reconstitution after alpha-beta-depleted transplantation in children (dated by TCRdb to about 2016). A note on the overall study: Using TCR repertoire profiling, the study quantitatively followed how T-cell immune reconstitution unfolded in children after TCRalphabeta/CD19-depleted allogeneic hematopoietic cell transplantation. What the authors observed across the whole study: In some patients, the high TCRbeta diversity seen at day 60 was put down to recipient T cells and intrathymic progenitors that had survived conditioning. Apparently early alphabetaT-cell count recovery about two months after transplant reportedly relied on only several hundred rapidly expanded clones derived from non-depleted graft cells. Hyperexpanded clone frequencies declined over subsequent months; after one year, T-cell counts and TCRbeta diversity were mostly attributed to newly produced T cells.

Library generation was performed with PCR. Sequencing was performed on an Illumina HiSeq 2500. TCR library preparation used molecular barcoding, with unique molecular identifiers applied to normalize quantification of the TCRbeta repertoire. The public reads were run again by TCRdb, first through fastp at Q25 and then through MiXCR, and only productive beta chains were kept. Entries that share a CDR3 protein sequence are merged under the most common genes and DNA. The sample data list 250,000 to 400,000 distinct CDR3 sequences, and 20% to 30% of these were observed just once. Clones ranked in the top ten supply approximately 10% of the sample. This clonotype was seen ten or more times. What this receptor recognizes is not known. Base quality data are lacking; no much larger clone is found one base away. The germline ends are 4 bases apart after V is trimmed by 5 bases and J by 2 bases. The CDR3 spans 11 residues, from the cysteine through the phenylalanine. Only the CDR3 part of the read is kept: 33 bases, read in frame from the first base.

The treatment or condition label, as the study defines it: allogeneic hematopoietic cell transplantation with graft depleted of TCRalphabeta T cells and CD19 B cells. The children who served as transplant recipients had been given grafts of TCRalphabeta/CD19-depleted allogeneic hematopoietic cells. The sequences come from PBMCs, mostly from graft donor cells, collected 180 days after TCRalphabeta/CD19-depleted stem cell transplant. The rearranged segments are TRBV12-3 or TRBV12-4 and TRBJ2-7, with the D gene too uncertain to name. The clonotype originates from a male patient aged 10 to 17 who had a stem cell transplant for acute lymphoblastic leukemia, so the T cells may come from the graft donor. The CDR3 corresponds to CASSRTYEQYF. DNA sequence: TGTGCCAGCAGTCGGACCTACGAGCAGTACTTC.